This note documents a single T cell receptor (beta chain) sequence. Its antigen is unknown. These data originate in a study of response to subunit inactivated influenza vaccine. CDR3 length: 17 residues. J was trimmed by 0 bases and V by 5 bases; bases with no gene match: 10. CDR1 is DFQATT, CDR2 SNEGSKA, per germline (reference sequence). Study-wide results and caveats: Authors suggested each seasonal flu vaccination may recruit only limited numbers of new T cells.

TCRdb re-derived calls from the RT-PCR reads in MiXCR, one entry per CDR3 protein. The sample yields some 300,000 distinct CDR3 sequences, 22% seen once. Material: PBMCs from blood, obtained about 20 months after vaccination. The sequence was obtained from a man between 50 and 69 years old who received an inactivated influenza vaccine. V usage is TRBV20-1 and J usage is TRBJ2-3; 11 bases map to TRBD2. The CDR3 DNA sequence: TGCAGTGCTTTTACTAGCGGGAGTAACCCTAGCACAGATACGCAGTATTTT. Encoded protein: CSAFTSGSNPSTDTQYF.